This T cell receptor beta chain was recovered during a study of blood T cell repertoires in COVID-19. Study details: Samples taken during acute and convalescent COVID-19 were collected in the United States, Italy and Spain.

The CDR3 is 14 residues long. Germline loops: CDR1 KGHSH, CDR2 LQKENI. Losses at the gene ends were 3 bases for V and 4 bases for J; bases not matched to a gene: 2. Method: immunoSEQ multiplex PCR; TCRdb's copy keeps in-frame clones and lacks some. The profile shows roughly 200,000 clones, 70% to 90% of them singletons. The TCR sequence derives from a woman older than 75 with acute or convalescent COVID-19. This chain links TRBV18 with TRBJ2-3, with 9 bases matching TRBD1. The sample was peripheral blood. CDR3 region: CASSPTGGADTQYF. CDR3 in DNA: TGTGCCAGCTCACCCACAGGGGGCGCAGATACGCAGTATTTT.